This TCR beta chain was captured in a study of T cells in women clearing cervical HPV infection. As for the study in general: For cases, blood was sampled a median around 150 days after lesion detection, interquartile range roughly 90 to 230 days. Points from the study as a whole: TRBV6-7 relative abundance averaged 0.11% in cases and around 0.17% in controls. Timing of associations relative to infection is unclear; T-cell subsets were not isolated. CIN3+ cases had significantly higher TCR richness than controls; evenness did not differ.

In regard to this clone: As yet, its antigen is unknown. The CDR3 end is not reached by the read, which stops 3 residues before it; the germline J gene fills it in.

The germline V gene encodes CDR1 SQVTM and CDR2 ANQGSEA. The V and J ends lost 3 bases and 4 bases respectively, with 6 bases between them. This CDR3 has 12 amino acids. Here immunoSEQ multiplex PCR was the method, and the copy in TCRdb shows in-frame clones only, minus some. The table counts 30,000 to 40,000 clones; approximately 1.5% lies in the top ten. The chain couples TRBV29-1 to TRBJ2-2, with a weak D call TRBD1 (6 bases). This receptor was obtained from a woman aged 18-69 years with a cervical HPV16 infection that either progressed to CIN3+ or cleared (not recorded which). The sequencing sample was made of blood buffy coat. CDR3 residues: CSVDRGTGELFF. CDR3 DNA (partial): TGCAGCGTTGACAGGGGCACCGGGGAG.